Shown below are 14 T cell receptor beta chains from a single sample sequenced in a study of CD8 T cells in Susac syndrome. Random hexamers were used to reverse transcribe the RNA input (about 0.45 to 1 ug). TCRdb re-called the immunoSEQ multiplex PCR reads with MiXCR, one entry per CDR3 protein. The sample has some 130,000 distinct CDR3 sequences; around 95% are singletons. The sample consisted of CD8+ T cells from PBMCs. These receptors were taken from a human donor with Susac syndrome.

The chain couples TRBV6-5 to TRBJ2-7; 9 positions agree with TRBD2. The V gene's germline CDR1 is MNHEY and CDR2 SVGAGI. V shed 7 bases, J shed 3 bases, and the junction held 10 bases outside the gene matches. CDR3 length equals 15 residues. This chain's CDR3 is CASKEFSGSLYEQYF. Here the CDR3 DNA reads TGTGCCAGCAAGGAATTTAGCGGGAGCCTCTACGAGCAGTACTTC.

The rearrangement links TRBV7-9 to TRBJ1-1; the D gene is possibly TRBD1 (6 bases). V lost 3 bases and J 4 bases, leaving 15 bases between the germline ends. This CDR3 has 15 residues. The germline V gene encodes CDR1 SEHNR and CDR2 FQNEAQ (reference sequence). The CDR3 loop reads CASSFYKGGTTEAFF. Written as DNA, the CDR3 is TGTGCCAGCAGCTTCTATAAGGGGGGGACCACTGAAGCTTTCTTT. Complete variable domain (other parts from reference TRBV7-9 and TRBJ1-1): DTGVSQNPRHKITKRGQNVTFRCDPISEHNRLYWYRQTLGQGPEFLTYFQNEAQLEKSRLLSDRFSAERPKGSFSTLEIQRTEQGDSAMYLCASSFYKGGTTEAFFGQGTRLTVV.

The J gene is TRBJ2-7, the V gene TRBV19; TRBD2 aligns across 13 bases. The CDR3 runs 13 residues. The V and J ends lost 8 bases and 7 bases, in that order; junction bases with no gene match: 5. The germline CDR1 and CDR2 sequences are LNHDA and SQIVND (reference sequence). The CDR3 nucleotides read TGTGCCAGTGGACTAGCGGGAGAGGGTGAGCAGTACTTC. Amino acid sequence: CASGLAGEGEQYF.

The CDR3: CAIRIAEKDYEQYF. The DNA of the CDR3 is TGTGCCATCAGGATAGCGGAAAAAGACTACGAGCAGTACTTC. V is TRBV10-3 and J is TRBJ2-7; possible D gene TRBD2, 6 bases. Germline loops: CDR1 ENHRY, CDR2 SYGVKD. Trimming removed 6 bases at V and 3 bases at J, with 15 bases between. CDR3 length: 14 residues.

The rearrangement joins TRBV20-1 to TRBJ2-1; TRBD1 agrees at 8 bases. The CDR3 extends over 13 amino acids. Germline V gene data show CDR1 as DFQATT and CDR2 as SNEGSKA (reference sequence). V lost 6 bases and J lost 6; bases outside the gene matches: 7. The CDR3 here is CSAPTGVGNEQFF. CDR3 coding DNA: TGCAGTGCCCCGACAGGGGTTGGCAATGAGCAGTTCTTC.

The rearrangement links TRBV4-1 to TRBJ1-2, with 10 bases matching TRBD1. There are 13 residues in the CDR3. The junction had 1 base not matched to a gene; V was cut back by 1 base and J by 8 bases. The germline CDR1 and CDR2 sequences are MGHRA and YSYEKL. CDR3 in DNA: TGCGCCAGCAGCCAAGGGACAGGGGGAGGCTACACCTTC. It codes for CASSQGTGGGYTF.

The V call is TRBV9, the J call TRBJ1-1; D unclear. From germline, CDR1 is SGDLS and CDR2 YYNGEE. The CDR3 spans 15 residues. V was pared by 0 bases and J by 2 bases, with 11 bases between. The CDR3 sequence is CASSVALQPNTEAFF. The CDR3 bases are TGTGCCAGCAGCGTAGCTCTACAACCAAACACTGAAGCTTTCTTT.

The rearrangement joins TRBV12-3 or TRBV12-4 to TRBJ2-1; 10 bases map to TRBD2. The CDR3 consists of 16 residues. The trim removed 3 bases at V and 4 bases at J, leaving 6 bases unmatched. CDR3 region: CASSFDGLAAYNEQFF. The CDR3 DNA reads as TGTGCCAGCAGTTTTGACGGACTAGCGGCATACAATGAGCAGTTCTTC.

This chain connects TRBV15 to TRBJ2-5; a weak D match, TRBD1 (5 bases). Trimming took off 0 bases at V and 7 bases at J, with 18 bases between the two ends. This CDR3 has 16 residues. Germline V gene data show CDR1 as LNHNV and CDR2 as YYDKDF (reference sequence). The DNA for the CDR3 is TGTGCCACCAGCAGAGATGGGCAGGGCCTGAAGGGGACCCAGTACTTC. It encodes CATSRDGQGLKGTQYF.

This chain links TRBV5-1 with TRBJ2-1; 7 positions match TRBD2. The trim removed 7 bases at V and 0 bases at J, leaving 7 bases unmatched. CDR3 length equals 15 residues. CDR1 is SGHRS and CDR2 is YFSETQ in the germline V gene. The CDR3 loop reads CASATSAFSYNEQFF. The DNA of the CDR3 is TGCGCCAGCGCCACTAGCGCCTTCTCCTACAATGAGCAGTTCTTC. Together with reference TRBV5-1 and TRBJ2-1, the CDR3 gives the full variable domain: KAGVTQTPRYLIKTRGQQVTLSCSPISGHRSVSWYQQTPGQGLQFLFEYFSETQRNKGNFPGRFSGRQFSNSRSEMNVSTLELGDSALYLCASATSAFSYNEQFFGPGTRLTVL.

The rearrangement uses TRBV11-2 and TRBJ2-5; 7 bases are a match to TRBD2. Looked up from germline, CDR1 is SGHAT and CDR2 is FQNNGV. The CDR3 extends over 12 amino acids. The ends lost 8 bases at V and 5 bases at J; junction bases unmatched: 5. The CDR3 coding sequence is TGTGCCAGCTGGGGGGGAGTCGAGACCCAGTACTTC. Its translation: CASWGGVETQYF. The variable domain in full, with the rest retrieved from reference TRBV11-2 and TRBJ2-5, is EAGVAQSPRYKIIEKRQSVAFWCNPISGHATLYWYQQILGQGPKLLIQFQNNGVVDDSQLPKDRFSAERLKGVDSTLKIQPAKLEDSAVYLCASWGGVETQYFGPGTRLLVL.

The chain uses TRBV2 and TRBJ2-7; 10 bases line up with TRBD2. V trimming: 6 bases; J trimming: 4 bases; junction bases outside the gene matches: 6. Germline CDR1 reads SNHLY; CDR2 reads FYNNEI. The CDR3 length is 14 residues. The CDR3 sequence is CASSLAGVGYEQYF. CDR3 nucleotides: TGTGCCAGCAGCCTAGCGGGAGTCGGTTACGAGCAGTACTTC.

V is TRBV6-5 and J is TRBJ2-3; 7 bases map to TRBD2. Germline V CDR1 and CDR2: MNHEY, SVGAGI. V lost 2 bases and J lost 9; bases outside the gene matches: 2. The CDR3 is 12 residues long. CDR3 amino acids: CASSYREGTQYF. CDR3 nucleotide sequence: TGTGCCAGCAGTTACAGGGAGGGGACGCAGTATTTT.

To note about this clonotype: One end of the junction is discordant with germline, which a read error may explain. The chain carries TRBV20-1 and TRBJ2-3; 10 bases align to TRBD2. The CDR3 has 11 residues. Germline V gene sequence: CDR1 DFQATT, CDR2 SNEGSKA (reference sequence). For the CDR3, the DNA is TGCAGTGCTAGGGCCGGGACTAGCGAAATTTTT. Amino acid sequence: CSARAGTSEIF.